This T cell receptor beta chain emerged from a study of cytomegalovirus exposure and HLA in healthy donors. The study's findings and limits: In an earlier analysis, about 90% or about 30%: the productive usage of most TCR beta V segments.

A word on this clone: Its matching antigen is unknown.

The CDR3 is 16 residues long. Germline CDR1 is SGHAT and CDR2 is FQNNGV. J was trimmed by 3 bases and V by 0 bases; bases with no gene match: 6. The PCR employed 60 Vbeta primers together with 13 Jbeta primers. Assay: immunoSEQ multiplex PCR; the TCRdb copy retains only in-frame clones and omits some. Altogether tens of thousands of clones are present, around 80% being singletons, with the ten largest covering 0.8% to 1.1%. Healthy bone marrow donors made up the donor group. Source material: PBMCs. This receptor was obtained from a male donor in good health and CMV-seronegative. The chain employs TRBV11-2 and TRBJ2-7, with TRBD1 identical over 9 bases. The DNA for the CDR3 is TGTGCCAGCAGCTTAGATACGAGGACAGGGGTCTACGAGCAGTACTTC. This encodes CASSLDTRTGVYEQYF.